Each of the 5 T cell receptor beta chains below was sequenced from the same sample in a study of molecular identifiers for immune sequencing clone quantification. MiXCR was run by TCRdb on the PCR reads, yielding one entry per CDR3 protein. The sample lists around 460,000 distinct CDR3 sequences; roughly 26% were seen once. The sample consisted of naive CD8+ T cells from blood, with Jurkat cell RNA spiked in. Subset defined: FACS-sorted CD8+CD4-CCR7+CD45RA+ naive T cells. Receptors were obtained from a human donor in good health. Some libraries in this study had Jurkat cell RNA spiked in.

Note on this clonotype: A much larger clone differs by one base, so this may be a read error. The chain couples TRBV29-1 to TRBJ1-1; no definite D call. Germline lookup yields CDR1 SQVTM and CDR2 ANQGSEA. CDR3 length: 12 residues. Between the trimmed V and J ends, which lost 6 bases and 2 bases, there was a span of 10 bases. The CDR3 nucleotides are TGCAGCGTAGACACCCCTAACACTGAAGCTTTCTTT. Protein: CSVDTPNTEAFF.

With regard to this clonotype: A read error may produce the germline difference seen at one junction end. The chain links TRBV7-9 to TRBJ1-5; 9 nucleotides agree with TRBD1. The CDR3 length is 17 residues. Per the germline V gene, CDR1 is SEHNR and CDR2 is FQNEAQ (reference sequence). The CDR3 coding sequence is TGTACCAGCAGCTTTTCTCTCCGGGACAGGGTCAATCAGCCCCAGCATTTT. It translates to CTSSFSLRDRVNQPQHF.

This clonotype was observed once. A much larger clone differs from this one at a single base, so this may be a read error. The chain is built from TRBV14 and TRBJ2-3; D may correspond to TRBD1 or TRBD2 (5 bases each). The CDR3 sequence is 16 residues long. Per the germline V gene, CDR1 is SGHDN and CDR2 is FVKESK. The V and J ends lost 1 base and 5 bases respectively, with 16 bases between them. CDR3: CASSQGGRGPQDTQYF. Written as DNA, the CDR3 is TGTGCCAGCAGCCAAGGGGGACGCGGGCCGCAAGATACGCAGTATTTT.

The chain combines TRBV5-8 with TRBJ2-7, with 7 bases matching TRBD1. Germline V gives CDR1 SGHTS, CDR2 YDEGEE. This CDR3 is 16 amino acids long. V lost 8 bases and J lost 0; bases outside the gene matches: 14. The DNA for the CDR3 is TGTGCCAGACCCACCCTTACAGGGGAAGGCTCCTACGAGCAGTACTTC. It is translated as CARPTLTGEGSYEQYF.

This clonotype was observed many times. The chain employs TRBV7-9 and TRBJ1-1, with D uncertain. The germline V and J ends were trimmed by 5 bases and 0 bases, with 7 bases remaining between them. This CDR3 is built from 13 residues. Germline V lookup: CDR1 SEHNR, CDR2 FQNEAQ (reference sequence). The CDR3 DNA reads as TGTGCCAGCAGCCCTGATATGAACACTGAAGCTTTCTTT. It encodes CASSPDMNTEAFF.